This is a list of T cell receptor beta chains from one sample in a study of blood T cell repertoires in COVID-19. TCRdb's copy holds only in-frame clones and misses some; the assay was immunoSEQ multiplex PCR. This sample carries 85,000 to 120,000 clones, around 90% of them seen once, and the ten largest clones take around 5%. The sequenced material came from peripheral blood. These receptors came from a woman aged 50 to 60 with COVID-19, enrolled during active disease. Each CDR3 is given with its conserved first and last residue. The D gene is left open where the match is weak. Size is stated for part of the rows, as once, few or many counts, or as a class when the clone is expanded.

abundance | j_gene | d_gene | v_gene | CDR3nt | CDR3aa
- | TRBJ1-3 | - | TRBV9 | TGTGCCAGCAGCGTCGCCGAGTTCTCTGGAAACACCATATATTTT | CASSVAEFSGNTIYF
- | TRBJ2-5 | - | TRBV11-3 | TGTGCCAGCAGCTCCGGACAGAAAGAGACCCAGTACTTC | CASSSGQKETQYF
once | TRBJ2-7 | TRBD1 | TRBV3-1/TRBV3-2 | TGTGCCAGCAGACAAGGGGGCAGGGACTACGAGCAGTACTTC | CASRQGGRDYEQYF
- | TRBJ2-2 | TRBD2 | TRBV4-3 | TGCGCCAGCAGTGGTGAGCGGGGGAAGAACACCGGGGAGCTGTTTTTT | CASSGERGKNTGELFF
- | TRBJ2-1 | - | TRBV7-2 | TGTGCCAGCAGCTTACGGGTCCGAGGTGAGCAGTTCTTC | CASSLRVRGEQFF
once | TRBJ1-1 | TRBD1 | TRBV25-1 | TGTGCCAGCATAAGTCCCGGGACAGGGACGAACACTGAAGCTTTCTTT | CASISPGTGTNTEAFF
- | TRBJ2-3 | TRBD2 | TRBV19 | TGTGCCAGTAGCCCTAGCGGGGGCCTCAGAGATACGCAGTATTTT | CASSPSGGLRDTQYF
few | TRBJ2-7 | TRBD2 | TRBV11-3 | TGTGCCAGCAGTCCGACTAGCTTCTACGAGCAGTACTTC | CASSPTSFYEQYF
once | TRBJ1-2 | - | TRBV5-6 | TGTGCCAGCAGCTTGAGTCAGGTCATAAACTATGGCTACACCTTC | CASSLSQVINYGYTF
- | TRBJ2-3 | - | TRBV5-1 | TGCGCCAGCAGCTACCAGGGTGGGAACACAGATACGCAGTATTTT | CASSYQGGNTDTQYF
few | TRBJ2-7 | TRBD1 | TRBV6-2/TRBV6-3 | TGTGCCAGCAGTTTAAGCGACAGGGTGGGCGAGCAGTACTTC | CASSLSDRVGEQYF
few | TRBJ1-4 | - | TRBV5-5 | TGTGCCAGCAGCCGTCGGTGGGCAGGGACTAATGAAAAACTGTTTTTT | CASSRRWAGTNEKLFF
- | TRBJ2-2 | - | TRBV19 | TGTGCCAGTAGTGCGGTCACCGGGGAGCTGTTTTTT | CASSAVTGELFF
- | TRBJ1-1 | - | TRBV19 | TGTGCCAGTAGGTCTCGGGGGGGGCCAGGCACTGAAGCTTTCTTT | CASRSRGGPGTEAFF
- | TRBJ1-2 | TRBD1 | TRBV5-5 | TGTGCCAGCAGCTTGGAGTTCGGACAGGGGGGATATGGCTACACCTTC | CASSLEFGQGGYGYTF
- | TRBJ1-2 | TRBD1 | TRBV5-4 | TGTGCCAGCAGCTTGCCGACGACAGGGATAAACTATGGCTACACCTTC | CASSLPTTGINYGYTF
- | TRBJ2-7 | TRBD1 | TRBV5-1 | TGCGCCATGGACAGGGGGCTTTACGAGCAGTACTTC | CAMDRGLYEQYF
- | TRBJ2-4 | - | TRBV5-1 | TGCGCCAGCAGCACGGGTCAGGCGGGAAAGACCAAAAACATTCAGTACTTC | CASSTGQAGKTKNIQYF
- | TRBJ2-7 | - | TRBV14 | TGTGCCAGCAGCCGCGAACGCTGGGCCTTTCTCGAGCAGTACTTC | CASSRERWAFLEQYF
- | TRBJ1-5 | TRBD1 | TRBV30 | TGTGCCTGGAGTGTACGCTCGGGGACAGGTGACAATCAGCCCCAGCATTTT | CAWSVRSGTGDNQPQHF
- | TRBJ2-2 | - | TRBV11-2 | TGTGCCAGCAGCTCGCGAATGAACACCGGGGAGCTGTTTTTT | CASSSRMNTGELFF
- | TRBJ2-7 | - | TRBV3-1/TRBV3-2 | TGTGCCAGCAGCCAAAGCGAGTTGAGAGGGGAGCAGTACTTC | CASSQSELRGEQYF